What follows are 29 T cell receptor beta chains derived from one specimen sequenced in a study of control samples from healthy donors and cancer patients. Profiled with immunoSEQ multiplex PCR; TCRdb holds only in-frame clones, not every one. The repertoire holds more than 150,000 clones, with around 90% as singletons. The sequencing input was blood. The receptor set was obtained from a woman under 40 in good health.

The chain couples TRBV7-6 to TRBJ2-7; maybe TRBD2 (6 bases). There are 15 residues in the CDR3. The V and J ends lost 5 bases and 3 bases respectively, with 17 bases between them. Looked up from germline, CDR1 is SGHVS and CDR2 is FNYEAQ. CDR3 sequence: CASSGGGTLFYEQYF. CDR3 sequence (DNA): TGTGCCAGCAGCGGCGGCGGGACTTTGTTCTACGAGCAGTACTTC.

The V call is TRBV6-5, the J call TRBJ2-5; D is unclear. From germline, CDR1 is MNHEY and CDR2 SVGAGI. Trimming shortened V by 5 bases and J by 3 bases, and 1 base separated the two germline ends. The CDR3 runs to 10 residues. Here the CDR3 reads CASSKETQYF. The CDR3 DNA follows: TGTGCCAGCAGTAAAGAGACCCAGTACTTC.

This chain links TRBV6-5 with TRBJ2-3; D might be TRBD1 or TRBD2, each matching 7 bases. The V and J ends lost 8 bases and 5 bases respectively, with 20 bases between them. Germline V gene sequence: CDR1 MNHEY, CDR2 SVGAGI. The CDR3 runs 15 residues. CDR3 amino acids: CASSIRQGGGDTQYF. The CDR3 coding sequence is TGTGCCAGCTCCATTCGACAGGGAGGGGGAGATACGCAGTATTTT.

This chain joins TRBV12-5 and TRBJ2-2; D perhaps matches TRBD2 (6 bases). V gave up 2 bases and J gave up 0 bases, with 13 bases separating them. The CDR3 covers 17 residues. Germline CDR1 LGHNT, CDR2 FRNRAP. The CDR3 DNA sequence: TGTGCTAGTGGTTTGAAGTTGGTAGCGGCGAACACCGGGGAGCTGTTTTTT. This codes for CASGLKLVAANTGELFF.

The chain employs TRBV3-1 (or the pseudogene TRBV3-2) and TRBJ1-1, with 8 bases lining up with TRBD1. Germline lookup yields CDR1 LGHDT and CDR2 YNNKEL (reference sequence). The CDR3 has 12 residues. The V and J ends lost 4 bases and 10 bases, in that order; junction bases with no gene match: 5. The CDR3 region is CASSPRDRIAFF. In DNA, the CDR3 is TGTGCCAGCAGCCCCCGGGACAGGATAGCTTTCTTT.

The chain recombines TRBV5-6 with TRBJ1-5; D remains unclear. Per the germline V gene, CDR1 is SGHDT and CDR2 is YYEEEE. This CDR3 has 15 amino acids. Trimming stripped 0 bases from V and 0 bases from J, with 7 bases between. The CDR3 region has the DNA TGTGCCAGCAGCTTGGCGATGTATAGCAATCAGCCCCAGCATTTT. It encodes CASSLAMYSNQPQHF.

The rearrangement joins TRBV5-4 to TRBJ2-6; D call uncertain. CDR1 and CDR2 (germline): SGHNT, YYREEE (reference sequence). V lost 5 bases, J lost 2 bases, and 2 bases lay in between. The CDR3 runs 12 residues. The CDR3 DNA reads as TGTGCCAGCAGTCCTGGGGCCAACGTCCTGACTTTC. It encodes CASSPGANVLTF.

CDR3 in DNA: TGTGCCAGCAGTTTAGGACGGCTTTCCTACAATGAGCAGTTCTTC. Its protein is CASSLGRLSYNEQFF. The V call is TRBV28, the J call TRBJ2-1; D unclear. Germline CDR1 reads MDHEN; CDR2 reads SYDVKM. V gave up 2 bases and J gave up 1 base, with 9 bases separating them. The CDR3 runs 15 residues.

The V call is TRBV3-1 (or the pseudogene TRBV3-2), the J call TRBJ2-3; TRBD2 matches at 12 bases. Germline values: CDR1 LGHDT, CDR2 YNNKEL (reference sequence). This CDR3 is built from 18 residues. V dropped 0 bases and J dropped 4; count of bases not matched to a gene: 8. CDR3 nucleotide sequence: TGTGCCAGCAGCCAAGATGCTGGACTAGCGGGATGGTCAGATACGCAGTATTTT. This sequence encodes CASSQDAGLAGWSDTQYF.

The rearrangement links TRBV4-1 to TRBJ2-1; D might be TRBD2 (6 bases). V shed 3 bases and J shed 0 bases, with 12 bases lying between them. Germline CDR1 MGHRA, CDR2 YSYEKL. This CDR3 is 16 amino acids long. The CDR3 DNA is TGCGCCAGCAGCCACCGCGGGGCGGTCTCCTACAATGAGCAGTTCTTC. Encoded protein: CASSHRGAVSYNEQFF.

J is TRBJ1-5 and V is TRBV5-5, with unresolved D. V shed 4 bases and J shed 0 bases, with 8 bases lying between them. The CDR3 runs to 14 residues. Germline CDR1 reads SGHKS; CDR2 reads YYEKEE (reference sequence). CDR3 region: CASSTAHSNQPQHF. For the CDR3, the DNA is TGTGCCAGCAGCACAGCTCATAGCAATCAGCCCCAGCATTTT.

This chain connects TRBV19 to TRBJ1-3; tentative D call: TRBD1 (6 bases). V was shortened by 5 bases and J by 2 bases, with 10 bases between the two germline ends. This CDR3 is 14 amino acids long. The germline V gene has CDR1 LNHDA and CDR2 SQIVND (reference sequence). The CDR3 nucleotides read TGTGCCAGTAGTGTGGACAGAACTGGAAACACCATATATTTT. It is translated as CASSVDRTGNTIYF.

This chain uses TRBV5-4 with TRBJ2-2; D is uncertain. The CDR3 covers 12 residues. In germline, CDR1 is SGHNT, CDR2 YYREEE (reference sequence). Trimming stripped 3 bases from V and 8 bases from J, with 8 bases between. The CDR3 DNA sequence: TGTGCCAGCAGCTCCCCCTTGGGGGAGCTGTTTTTT. Residues: CASSSPLGELFF.

V gene TRBV27 combines with J gene TRBJ2-7, with 9 bases that match TRBD1. Germline V CDR1 and CDR2: MNHEY, SMNVEV (reference sequence). The V and J ends lost 3 bases and 1 base, in that order; junction bases with no gene match: 7. The CDR3 runs 16 residues. The CDR3 reads CASSFRPGQGSYEQYF. DNA for the CDR3: TGTGCCAGCAGTTTCAGACCGGGACAGGGTTCCTACGAGCAGTACTTC.

CDR3 DNA sequence: TGTGCCATCAGTGAGTCCTTTGCAGACTATAACTATGGCTACACCTTC. It translates to CAISESFADYNYGYTF. The V and J genes are TRBV10-3 and TRBJ1-2; no definite D call. V was pared by 0 bases and J by 1 base, with 12 bases between. Looked up from germline, CDR1 is ENHRY and CDR2 is SYGVKD. This CDR3 spans 16 amino acids.

The V and J genes are TRBV3-1 (or the pseudogene TRBV3-2) and TRBJ1-2; weak D call: TRBD1 (6 bases). The CDR3 runs to 17 residues. V was trimmed by 2 bases and J by 4 bases, leaving 20 bases between them. Germline CDR1 LGHDT, CDR2 YNNKEL (reference sequence). The CDR3 nucleotides read TGTGCCAGCAGCCAAATGGGGGAACAGGGACTCCTCTATGGCTACACCTTC. Protein product: CASSQMGEQGLLYGYTF.

This clone was seen a few times. This rearrangement joins TRBV3-1 (or the pseudogene TRBV3-2) to TRBJ1-3; no clear D gene. The length of the CDR3 is 16 residues. Germline V gene sequence: CDR1 LGHDT, CDR2 YNNKEL (reference sequence). Trimming stripped 1 base from V and 4 bases from J, with 14 bases between. CDR3 DNA sequence: TGTGCCAGCAGCCAAGGACTGACAAGGAGAGGAAACACCATATATTTT. Protein sequence: CASSQGLTRRGNTIYF.

This chain joins TRBV4-2 and TRBJ2-5, with 7 bases that match TRBD2. This CDR3 has 15 residues. The V and J ends lost 5 bases and 1 base, in that order; junction bases with no gene match: 7. The germline V gene encodes CDR1 LGHNA and CDR2 YNFKEQ. The CDR3 DNA sequence: TGTGCCAGCAGCGCTATTGGCGGGGGCCAAGAGACCCAGTACTTC. Residues: CASSAIGGGQETQYF.

The J gene is TRBJ2-1, the V gene TRBV5-1, with 7 bases lining up with TRBD1. Germline V gene sequence: CDR1 SGHRS, CDR2 YFSETQ. Unmatched junction bases numbered 6, after V lost 0 bases and J lost 6 bases. The CDR3 sequence is 15 residues long. The CDR3 sequence is CASSLGQGRGNEQFF. CDR3 in DNA: TGCGCCAGCAGCTTGGGACAGGGTAGGGGCAATGAGCAGTTCTTC.

This rearrangement joins TRBV20-1 to TRBJ1-1, with unresolved D. CDR3 length: 11 amino acids. V lost 1 base and J lost 6, with 6 bases in between. Germline V gives CDR1 DFQATT, CDR2 SNEGSKA (reference sequence). Here the CDR3 reads CSARAGAEAFF. The CDR3 DNA is TGCAGTGCTAGAGCGGGCGCTGAAGCTTTCTTT.

About this clone: The same CDR3 can be traced to other DNA sequences in this sample. The chain combines TRBV6-5 with TRBJ1-1; possible D gene TRBD1, 6 bases. Trimming shortened V by 3 bases and J by 8 bases, and 10 bases separated the two germline ends. Germline CDR1 MNHEY, CDR2 SVGAGI. The CDR3 is 12 amino acids. As DNA, the CDR3 is TGTGCCAGCAGTTATGGGGGGACAGAAGCTTTCTTT. Protein product: CASSYGGTEAFF.

V and J are TRBV14 and TRBJ1-6; D unclear. CDR1 and CDR2 from the germline V gene are SGHDN and FVKESK. The germline V and J ends were trimmed by 3 bases and 5 bases, with 8 bases remaining between them. CDR3 length: 14 amino acids. CDR3 bases: TGTGCCAGCAGCCATGAGATACATAATTCACCCCTCCACTTT. It encodes CASSHEIHNSPLHF.

In DNA form, the CDR3 reads TGTGCCAGCAGTATCCTGACTAGCGGGCTCTACAATGAGCAGTTCTTC. It yields the protein CASSILTSGLYNEQFF. This chain uses TRBV6-2 or TRBV6-3 with TRBJ2-1, with 10 bases aligning to TRBD2. V lost 5 bases, J lost 3 bases, and 7 bases stayed unmatched. Germline V CDR1 and CDR2: MNHEY, SVGEGT. The CDR3 is 16 amino acids.

This rearrangement joins TRBV15 to TRBJ1-1; D uncertain. V lost 0 bases and J 8 bases, leaving 19 bases between the germline ends. The CDR3 sequence is 16 residues long. The germline V gene encodes CDR1 LNHNV and CDR2 YYDKDF (reference sequence). CDR3 loop: CATSRDPFQPVEEAFF. The CDR3 DNA follows: TGTGCCACCAGCAGAGATCCTTTCCAGCCCGTGGAGGAAGCTTTCTTT.

The V gene is TRBV6-5, the J gene TRBJ2-2; 12 bases align to TRBD2. V shed 2 bases, J shed 5 bases, and the junction held 3 bases outside the gene matches. The CDR3 has 16 residues. Germline CDR1 reads MNHEY; CDR2 reads SVGAGI. The chain's CDR3 is CASSYRTSGKTGELFF. CDR3 in DNA: TGTGCCAGCAGTTACCGGACTAGCGGGAAGACCGGGGAGCTGTTTTTT.

The genes are TRBV23-1 and TRBJ2-1; tentatively, D is TRBD2 (8 bases). TRBV23-1 is known as an ORF, though its function is uncertain. The CDR3 has 18 residues. Trimming removed 3 bases from V and 2 bases from J, with 20 bases in between. CDR3 amino acids: CASSQLQREGAPYNEQFF. CDR3 sequence (DNA): TGCGCCAGCAGTCAGCTACAACGGGAGGGGGCCCCCTACAATGAGCAGTTCTTC.

The chain couples TRBV25-1 to TRBJ1-1; 9 nucleotides line up with TRBD1. CDR3 size: 14 residues. With 6 bases clipped from V and 6 bases from J, the junction kept 8 bases outside the gene matches. Germline CDR1 reads MGHDK; CDR2 reads SYGVNS. The CDR3 DNA reads TGTGCCAGCAGGGGGACAGGGCCTAACTCTGAAGCTTTCTTT. Protein: CASRGTGPNSEAFF.

This clone occurred a few times. The chain is built from TRBV4-1 and TRBJ2-7, with TRBD1 matching 7 bases. Germline CDR1 reads MGHRA; CDR2 reads YSYEKL. After removal of 8 bases from V and 1 base from J, the junction contained 11 bases not matched to a gene. The CDR3 length is 15 residues. Here the CDR3 DNA reads TGCGCCAGCGGCGAGGGGCAGGGGGAGTCCTACGAGCAGTACTTC. Protein sequence: CASGEGQGESYEQYF.

V usage is TRBV27 and J usage is TRBJ2-2; 8 positions agree with TRBD1. V shed 5 bases, J shed 4 bases, and the junction held 6 bases outside the gene matches. CDR1 and CDR2 (germline): MNHEY, SMNVEV (reference sequence). The CDR3 contains 15 residues. The DNA for the CDR3 is TGTGCCAGCAGTCCCAGGGGGCTTGGCACCGGGGAGCTGTTTTTT. It translates to CASSPRGLGTGELFF.